The next 29 T cell receptor beta chains were all read from a single sample in a study of glioma-infiltrating T cells. Using RNA template, CDR3s of TCR alpha and beta were amplified with iRepertoire arm-PCR. MiXCR, run by TCRdb on the multiplex PCR reads, gives a single entry per CDR3 protein. The sample has more than 95,000 distinct CDR3 sequences, around 23% seen once. The sequenced sample consisted of glioma tissue, nonneoplastic brain tissue, or PBMCs (not recorded which). These receptors all stem from a human donor with low-grade glioma or glioblastoma, undergoing nonglioma brain surgery, or in good health (not recorded which).

In the case of this clonotype: This may be a read error: a much more frequent sequence differs by one nucleotide. The J gene is TRBJ2-7, the V gene TRBV6-4, with 9 bases fitting TRBD1. The CDR3 sequence is 21 residues long. CDR1 is MRHNA and CDR2 is SNTAGT in the germline V gene. Here the CDR3 reads CANSFTCRRDRAGQRRDEQYF. For the CDR3, the DNA is TGTGCCAACAGTTTCACTTGTCGCCGGGACAGGGCGGGCCAGAGGAGGGACGAGCAGTACTTC.

This clonotype was observed at least ten times. This chain joins TRBV20-1 and TRBJ2-5; maybe TRBD2 (6 bases). V was pared by 3 bases and J by 3 bases, with 8 bases between. The CDR3 extends over 12 amino acids. Germline CDR1 is DFQATT and CDR2 is SNEGSKA (reference sequence). CDR3 nucleotides: TGCAGTGCTAGGGGGGAGGAAGAGACCCAGTACTTC. As protein: CSARGEEETQYF.

With respect to this clonotype: Given the absence of the conserved phenylalanine or tryptophan at the CDR3 end, a read error is likely. V is TRBV6-5 and J is TRBJ2-7; 13 positions match TRBD2. The CDR3 is 16 residues long. Trimming cost V 0 bases and J 4 bases; bases outside gene matches: 3. Germline CDR1 and CDR2: MNHEY and SVGAGI. Here the CDR3 reads CASSYSRTSGSYEQYL. CDR3 in DNA: TGTGCCAGCAGTTACTCCCGGACTAGCGGGAGTTACGAGCAGTACCTC.

The rearrangement uses TRBV11-1 and TRBJ2-1; D remains unclear. The CDR3 sequence is 13 residues long. CDR1 SGHAT and CDR2 FQDESV come from the germline V gene (reference sequence). V lost 8 bases and J lost 4, with 12 bases in between. CDR3 DNA: TGTGCCAGCGGCCTAGTGGTGTACAATGAGCAGTTCTTC. Its translation is CASGLVVYNEQFF.

This clonotype was detected ten times or more. The V and J genes are TRBV7-9 and TRBJ2-7; tentative D call: TRBD2 (6 bases). Looked up from germline, CDR1 is SEHNR and CDR2 is FQNEAQ (reference sequence). Trimming took off 5 bases at V and 2 bases at J, with 19 bases between the two ends. The CDR3 contains 16 residues. CDR3 sequence reads: CASSPAVGSGTYEQYF. In DNA, the CDR3 is TGTGCCAGCAGCCCGGCGGTCGGTAGCGGTACCTACGAGCAGTACTTC.

This clonotype was seen ten or more times. CDR3 nucleotides: TGTGCCAGTAGTATTCGGCGGGAGGCTACCTATGAGCAGTTCTTC. Residues: CASSIRREATYEQFF. The chain uses TRBV19 and TRBJ2-1; TRBD2 matches 8 bases. J was trimmed by 8 bases and V by 3 bases; bases with no gene match: 9. This CDR3 has 15 residues. Germline CDR1 LNHDA, CDR2 SQIVND (reference sequence). The entire variable domain, with the rest obtained from reference TRBV19 and TRBJ2-1, is as follows: DGGITQSPKYLFRKEGQNVTLSCEQNLNHDAMYWYRQDPGQGLRLIYYSQIVNDFQKGDIAEGYSVSREKKESFPLTVTSAQKNPTAFYLCASSIRREATYEQFFGPGTRLTVL.

The chain couples TRBV10-3 to TRBJ2-1, with a tentative D call TRBD1 (6 bases). The CDR3 totals 14 residues. The ends were cut back, 2 bases at V and 6 bases at J, with 11 bases in the middle. The V gene's germline CDR1 is ENHRY and CDR2 SYGVKD. The CDR3 here is CAISERGTGNEQFF. DNA of the CDR3: TGTGCCATCAGTGAGAGGGGGACGGGCAATGAGCAGTTCTTC.

The V and J genes are TRBV12-3 or TRBV12-4 and TRBJ2-6; 10 nucleotides line up with TRBD2. V shed 6 bases, J shed 0 bases, and the junction held 8 bases outside the gene matches. CDR3 length equals 18 residues. CDR3 amino acids: CASSREAGGTSGANVLTF. The CDR3 region has the DNA TGTGCCAGCAGCCGTGAAGCGGGAGGGACCTCTGGGGCCAACGTCCTGACTTTC.

This clonotype was counted many times. The V call is TRBV6-1, the J call TRBJ2-1; D unclear. Between the trimmed V and J ends, which lost 6 bases and 8 bases, there was a span of 17 bases. This CDR3 has 14 amino acids. Germline lookup yields CDR1 MNHNS and CDR2 SASEGT. The CDR3 reads CASSSMAPFYEQFF. The CDR3 DNA reads TGTGCCAGCAGCTCGATGGCCCCCTTCTATGAGCAGTTCTTC.

This clonotype was counted ten times or more. The rearrangement joins TRBV4-2 to TRBJ2-3, with D unresolved. Germline CDR1 and CDR2: LGHNA and YNFKEQ. Trimming removed 0 bases at V and 2 bases at J, with 15 bases between. This CDR3 region has 17 residues. The CDR3 DNA is TGTGCCAGCAGCCAAGAAGTGCGGCAGGTAATCACAGATACGCAGTATTTT. Protein sequence: CASSQEVRQVITDTQYF.

This clonotype was observed a few times. The chain uses TRBV18 and TRBJ2-3, with 9 positions matching TRBD2. The CDR3 sequence is 15 residues long. After removal of 0 bases from V and 7 bases from J, the junction contained 5 bases not matched to a gene. Germline assignment: CDR1 KGHSH and CDR2 LQKENI. As DNA, the CDR3 is TGTGCCAGCTCACCACCGGTAGCGGGAGCGAATACGCAGTATTTT. It is translated as CASSPPVAGANTQYF.

The chain combines TRBV5-4 with TRBJ2-1; no clear D gene. The length of the CDR3 is 18 residues. V lost 4 bases and J lost 0, with 20 bases in between. Germline lookup yields CDR1 SGHNT and CDR2 YYREEE (reference sequence). The CDR3 region is CASSRPGGVLSSYNEQFF. CDR3 nucleotide sequence: TGTGCCAGCAGCCGCCCTGGTGGGGTCCTTAGCTCCTACAATGAGCAGTTCTTC.

This clonotype was detected ten times or more. The chain uses TRBV27 and TRBJ2-2; 12 bases are a match to TRBD2. The V and J ends lost 1 base and 2 bases, in that order; junction bases with no gene match: 8. Germline CDR1 is MNHEY and CDR2 is SMNVEV (reference sequence). CDR3 length: 19 residues. CDR3 in DNA: TGTGCCAGCAGTTTATACCCTGGACTAGCGGGGCCCAACACCGGGGAGCTGTTTTTT. It encodes CASSLYPGLAGPNTGELFF.

The chain carries TRBV7-2 and TRBJ1-6; D not resolved. V lost 4 bases and J lost 14, with 15 bases in between. Germline CDR1 SGHTA, CDR2 FQGNSA. The CDR3 loop spans 13 amino acids. CDR3 loop: CASSSRVSDTLHF. CDR3 in DNA: TGTGCCAGCAGCTCGAGGGTTTCCGATACCCTCCACTTT.

The table lists this clonotype with many counts. The CDR3 nucleotides read TGTGCCAGCAGCTCCGGGACAGGGTGGGTTAGCAATCAGCCCCAGCATTTT. It is translated as CASSSGTGWVSNQPQHF. The V and J genes are TRBV7-2 and TRBJ1-5; TRBD1 matches 9 bases. Trimming took 4 bases from V and 0 from J; bases not matched to a gene: 7. The CDR3 has 17 residues. Per the germline V gene, CDR1 is SGHTA and CDR2 is FQGNSA.

The rearrangement links TRBV30 to TRBJ1-1; D possibly corresponds to TRBD1 (6 bases). The V and J ends lost 5 bases and 8 bases respectively, with 6 bases between them. Germline V gene lookup returns CDR1 GTSNPN and CDR2 SVGIG (reference sequence). The CDR3 spans 9 residues. In nucleotides, the CDR3 is TGTGCCTGGGGACAGGAAGCTTTCTTT. Translated: CAWGQEAFF.

The chain joins TRBV29-1 to TRBJ1-1; D gene ambiguous. The CDR3 is 15 residues long. Per the germline V gene, CDR1 is SQVTM and CDR2 is ANQGSEA. V was clipped by 3 bases and J by 3 bases, with 17 bases between them. The CDR3 region has the DNA TGCAGCGTTGATAGCGCTTACCTTGCGGACACTGAAGCTTTCTTT. Its translation is CSVDSAYLADTEAFF.

V is TRBV28 and J is TRBJ2-7, with unresolved D. Germline CDR1 and CDR2: MDHEN and SYDVKM. The CDR3 has 12 amino acids. The V end lost 6 bases, the J end lost 6 bases, and 12 bases lay between the germline ends. Here the CDR3 DNA reads TGTGCCAGCAGCTTAAAGATTTCCGAGCAGTACTTC. Its translation: CASSLKISEQYF.

This clonotype was observed at least ten times. V gene TRBV4-1 combines with J gene TRBJ2-7; 14 bases align to TRBD2. The CDR3 runs 20 residues. Germline V CDR1 and CDR2: MGHRA, YSYEKL. V shed 3 bases, J shed 7 bases, and the junction held 20 bases outside the gene matches. CDR3 in DNA: TGCGCCAGCAGCCACGCGCCGAGCGGGACTAGCGGGAGTGGCTCCGGTGAGCAGTACTTC. Protein sequence: CASSHAPSGTSGSGSGEQYF.

This clonotype was observed at least ten times. The genes are TRBV25-1 and TRBJ2-1; TRBD2 matches at 10 bases. Germline CDR1 MGHDK, CDR2 SYGVNS. The CDR3 is 13 residues long. V dropped 8 bases and J dropped 7; count of bases not matched to a gene: 5. The CDR3 nucleotides are TGTGCCAGCTGCCTAGCGGGAGCGAATGAGCAGTTCTTC. It is translated as CASCLAGANEQFF. Based on the CDR3 plus reference TRBV25-1 and TRBJ2-1, the full variable domain is EADIYQTPRYLVIGTGKKITLECSQTMGHDKMYWYQQDPGMELHLIHYSYGVNSTEKGDLSSESTVSRIRTEHFPLTLESARPSHTSQYLCASCLAGANEQFFGPGTRLTVL.

On this clonotype itself: A read error may be the cause here, since a much bigger clone is one base away. This chain connects TRBV5-4 to TRBJ2-5, with 12 nucleotides matching TRBD2. Losses at the gene ends were 4 bases for V and 4 bases for J; bases not matched to a gene: 5. This CDR3 has 15 amino acids. Germline assignment: CDR1 SGHNT and CDR2 YYREEE (reference sequence). In DNA form, the CDR3 reads TGTGCCAGCAGCGTACGACTAGCGGGAGCAGAGACCCAGTACTTC. Its translation is CASSVRLAGAETQYF.

This chain joins TRBV30 and TRBJ1-2, with a possible D match to TRBD1 (5 bases). The CDR3 sequence is 15 residues long. V lost 3 bases, J lost 2 bases, and 16 bases lay in between. Germline V gene sequence: CDR1 GTSNPN, CDR2 SVGIG (reference sequence). CDR3 residues: CAWRRMGLPNYGYTF. The CDR3 region has the DNA TGTGCCTGGAGAAGAATGGGGCTCCCCAACTATGGCTACACCTTC. Drawing the rest from reference TRBV30 and TRBJ1-2, the complete variable domain is SQTIHQWPATLVQPVGSPLSLECTVEGTSNPNLYWYRQAAGRGLQLLFYSVGIGQISSEVPQNLSASRPQDRQFILSSKKLLLSDSGFYLCAWRRMGLPNYGYTFGSGTRLTVV.

The table lists this clonotype with many counts. For the CDR3, the DNA is TGCGCCAGCAGCTTGGAACAAAACACTGAAGCTTTCTTT. This codes for CASSLEQNTEAFF. The V call is TRBV5-1, the J call TRBJ1-1, with D unclear. Germline V lookup: CDR1 SGHRS, CDR2 YFSETQ. The CDR3 is 13 amino acids. V shed 0 bases and J shed 2 bases, with 5 bases lying between them.

This clonotype appeared many times. The CDR3 loop reads CASSQGLAAYEQYF. CDR3 in DNA: TGTGCCAGCAGCCAGGGACTAGCCGCCTACGAGCAGTACTTC. The chain is built from TRBV11-2 and TRBJ2-7; TRBD2 agrees at 9 bases. The CDR3 totals 14 residues. Germline V gene sequence: CDR1 SGHAT, CDR2 FQNNGV. Germline trimming cut 5 bases from V and 2 bases from J; bases unmatched to any gene: 4.

Details on this clonotype: Germline is not matched at one junction end, which may reflect a read error. The J gene is TRBJ2-7, the V gene TRBV6-1; TRBD2 is a possible D gene (6 bases). This CDR3 has 13 residues. Germline lookup yields CDR1 MNHNS and CDR2 SASEGT. The DNA of the CDR3 is TGTGCCAGTAGTACAAGAGGGGACTCCGAGCAGTGCTTC. Encoded protein: CASSTRGDSEQCF.

This clonotype was observed a handful of times. The chain is built from TRBV19 and TRBJ2-2; tentatively, D is TRBD1 (5 bases). The CDR3 is 14 residues long. The germline V gene has CDR1 LNHDA and CDR2 SQIVND (reference sequence). V lost 7 bases and J lost 0, with 9 bases in between. This CDR3 reads CASKRGPNTGELFF. The CDR3 DNA reads as TGTGCCAGTAAAAGGGGCCCGAACACCGGGGAGCTGTTTTTT.

The chain combines TRBV12-3 or TRBV12-4 with TRBJ1-3; D is undetermined. This CDR3 region has 15 residues. V was cut by 7 bases and J by 0 bases, with 13 bases left in between. The CDR3 sequence is CASTGGTLSGNTIYF. The CDR3 DNA reads as TGTGCCAGCACGGGCGGAACCCTCTCTGGAAACACCATATATTTT.

Details on this clonotype: Possible read error: a much larger clone is one base away. The chain recombines TRBV4-1 with TRBJ2-5, with D uncertain. Germline CDR1 is MGHRA and CDR2 is YSYEKL. This CDR3 region has 14 residues. The CDR3 nucleotides are TGCGCCAGCAGCCAACCTGGTGGCACGGAGAACCAGTACTTC. It codes for CASSQPGGTENQYF.

Only a few counts were recorded for this clonotype. The V gene is TRBV12-3 or TRBV12-4, the J gene TRBJ2-7; D is perhaps TRBD1 (6 bases). Trimming took 10 bases from V and 6 from J, leaving 19 bases between them. There are 13 residues in the CDR3. CDR3 protein: CATMGAGNSEQYF. The CDR3 DNA is TGTGCCACCATGGGGGCAGGGAATAGCGAGCAGTACTTC.